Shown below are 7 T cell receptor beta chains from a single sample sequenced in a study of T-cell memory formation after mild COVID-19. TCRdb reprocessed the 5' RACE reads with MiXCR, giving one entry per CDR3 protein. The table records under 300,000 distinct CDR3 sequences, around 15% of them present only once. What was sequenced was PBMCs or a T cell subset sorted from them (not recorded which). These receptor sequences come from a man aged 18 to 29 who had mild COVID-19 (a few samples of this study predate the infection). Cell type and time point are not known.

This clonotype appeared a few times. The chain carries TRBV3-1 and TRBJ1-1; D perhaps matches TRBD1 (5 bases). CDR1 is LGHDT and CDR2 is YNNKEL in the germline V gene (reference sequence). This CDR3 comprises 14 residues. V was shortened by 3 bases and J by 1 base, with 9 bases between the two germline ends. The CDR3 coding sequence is TGTGCCAGCAGCCAGAGACAGAAGAACACTGAAGCTTTCTTT. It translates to CASSQRQKNTEAFF.

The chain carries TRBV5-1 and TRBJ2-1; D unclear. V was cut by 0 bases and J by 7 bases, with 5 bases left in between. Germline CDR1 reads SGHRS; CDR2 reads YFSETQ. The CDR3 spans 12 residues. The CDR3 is CASSLEANEQFF. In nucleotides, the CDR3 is TGCGCCAGCAGCTTGGAGGCGAATGAGCAGTTCTTC.

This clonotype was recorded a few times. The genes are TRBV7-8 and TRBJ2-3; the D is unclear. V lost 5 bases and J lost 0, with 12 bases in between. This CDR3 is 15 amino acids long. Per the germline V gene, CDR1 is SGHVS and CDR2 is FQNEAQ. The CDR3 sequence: CASSPLAASTDTQYF. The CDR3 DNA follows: TGTGCCAGCAGCCCCTTGGCGGCTAGCACAGATACGCAGTATTTT.

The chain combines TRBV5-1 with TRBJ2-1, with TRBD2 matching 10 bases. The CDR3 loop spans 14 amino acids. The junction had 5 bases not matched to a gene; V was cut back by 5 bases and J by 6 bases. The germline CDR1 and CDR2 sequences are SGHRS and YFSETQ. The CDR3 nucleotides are TGCGCCAGCAGGGGTAGCGGGGGGCCCAATGAGCAGTTCTTC. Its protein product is CASRGSGGPNEQFF.

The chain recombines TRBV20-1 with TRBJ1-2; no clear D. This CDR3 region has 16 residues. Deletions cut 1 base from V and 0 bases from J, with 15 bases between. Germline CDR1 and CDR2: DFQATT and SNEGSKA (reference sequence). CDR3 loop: CSARASGLPANYGYTF. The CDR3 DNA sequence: TGCAGTGCTAGAGCGAGTGGGCTCCCAGCTAACTATGGCTACACCTTC.

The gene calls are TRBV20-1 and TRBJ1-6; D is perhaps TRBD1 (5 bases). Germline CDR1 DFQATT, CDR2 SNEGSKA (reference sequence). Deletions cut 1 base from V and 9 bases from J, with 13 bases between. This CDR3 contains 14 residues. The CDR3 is CSARATGIVSPLHF. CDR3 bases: TGCAGTGCTAGAGCCACAGGAATCGTTTCACCCCTCCACTTT.

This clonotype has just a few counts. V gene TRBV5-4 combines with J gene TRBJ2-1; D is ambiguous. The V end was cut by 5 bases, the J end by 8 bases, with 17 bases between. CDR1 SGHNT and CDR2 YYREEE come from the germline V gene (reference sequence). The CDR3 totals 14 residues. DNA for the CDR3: TGTGCCAGCAGTCCCCCGTCCCCAAGCGATGAGCAGTTCTTC. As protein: CASSPPSPSDEQFF.